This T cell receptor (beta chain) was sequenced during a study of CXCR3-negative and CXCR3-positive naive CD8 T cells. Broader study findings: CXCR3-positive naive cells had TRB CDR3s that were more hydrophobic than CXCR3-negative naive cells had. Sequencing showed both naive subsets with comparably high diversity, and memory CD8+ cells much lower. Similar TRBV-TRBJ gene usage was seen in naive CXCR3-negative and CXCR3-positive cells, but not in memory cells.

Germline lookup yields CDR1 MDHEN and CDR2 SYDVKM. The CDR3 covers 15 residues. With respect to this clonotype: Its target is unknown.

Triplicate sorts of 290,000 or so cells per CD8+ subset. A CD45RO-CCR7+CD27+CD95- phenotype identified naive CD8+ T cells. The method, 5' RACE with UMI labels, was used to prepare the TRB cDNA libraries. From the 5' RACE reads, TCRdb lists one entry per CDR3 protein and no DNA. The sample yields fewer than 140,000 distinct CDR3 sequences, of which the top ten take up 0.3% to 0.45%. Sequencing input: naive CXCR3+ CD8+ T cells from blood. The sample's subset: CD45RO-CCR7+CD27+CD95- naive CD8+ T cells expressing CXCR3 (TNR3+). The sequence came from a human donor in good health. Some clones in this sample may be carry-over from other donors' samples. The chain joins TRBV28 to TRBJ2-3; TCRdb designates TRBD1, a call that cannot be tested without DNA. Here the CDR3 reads CASMGGLYSTDTQYF. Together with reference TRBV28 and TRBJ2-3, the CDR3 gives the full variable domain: DVKVTQSSRYLVKRTGEKVFLECVQDMDHENMFWYRQDPGLGLRLIYFSYDVKMKEKGDIPEGYSVSREKKERFSLILESASTNQTSMYLCASMGGLYSTDTQYFGPGTRLTVL.